This T cell receptor beta chain was retrieved from a study of Ad26.COV2.S vaccination and SARS-CoV-2 variants. Looking at the study overall: Ad26.COV2.S was injected intramuscularly once or twice, 56 days apart.

The CDR3 is 16 amino acids. Between the trimmed V and J ends, which lost 4 bases and 3 bases, there was a span of 17 bases. In germline, CDR1 is LNHDA, CDR2 SQIVND (reference sequence). Of note for this clone: Its specificity is unknown.

Here immunoSEQ multiplex PCR was the method, and the copy in TCRdb shows in-frame clones only, minus some. Seen here are roughly 510,000 clones, around 90% observed once, and the top ten hold 9.5% to 15%. Study results and limitations: Non-spike TCR breadth was similar in vaccine and placebo recipients.

This sample's treatment: some 19 received Ad26.COV2.S at low or high dose, single or two shots; several received placebo; per-sample allocation not given. Sample collection was performed on day 63 after the first vaccine or placebo injection. In Boston, an adult donor aged 18-55 years took part. The material was peripheral blood, obtained in a trial of Ad26.COV2.S vaccine versus placebo. This clonotype was obtained from a person between 18 and 59 years old who received the Ad26.COV2.S COVID-19 vaccine or a placebo. The V call is TRBV19, the J call TRBJ2-3, with unresolved D. The CDR3 region is CASSTFSRPPTDTQYF. CDR3 coding DNA: TGTGCCAGTAGTACCTTCTCGCGCCCCCCTACAGATACGCAGTATTTT.